Listed below are T cell receptor beta chains from one sample, sequenced in a study of blood T cell repertoires in COVID-19. Repertoires were generated with immunoSEQ multiplex PCR, while TCRdb's copy carries only in-frame clones and drops some. Of around 29,000 clones listed, 70% to 90% are singletons. The sample comprised peripheral blood. All receptors come from a human donor in a cohort sampled during active COVID-19. Both conserved end residues are trimmed from each CDR3.

V: TRBV5-8
J: TRBJ2-2
CDR3: ASSLGGNTGELF

V: TRBV5-5
J: TRBJ1-5
CDR3: ASSLAPDRVSNQPQH

V: TRBV5-6
J: TRBJ2-7
CDR3: ASSKTGGSATYEQY

V: TRBV5-1
J: TRBJ2-2
CDR3: ASSLLPSGSSTNTGELF

V: TRBV2
J: TRBJ2-1
CDR3: ASSDQRGGRDEQF

V: TRBV7-2
J: TRBJ2-1
CDR3: ASSLVPLENEQF

V: TRBV3-1/TRBV3-2
J: TRBJ2-7
CDR3: ASSRTVLAGNYEQY

V: TRBV7-9
J: TRBJ1-2
CDR3: ASSLIGPTGDDRGYT

V: TRBV18
J: TRBJ1-2
CDR3: ASSPRAGTPSGNYGYT

V: TRBV5-4
J: TRBJ2-6
CDR3: ASQAGGLSTGANVLT

V: TRBV19
J: TRBJ1-2
CDR3: ASSHQGGGYGYT

V: TRBV10-3
J: TRBJ2-7
CDR3: AIRTRQEGSYEQY

V: TRBV5-1
J: TRBJ1-5
CDR3: ASSLESGGNQPQH

V: TRBV29-1
J: TRBJ1-5
CDR3: SVGGGSNQPQH

V: TRBV6-5
J: TRBJ1-1
CDR3: ASSSGGASEGTEAF

V: TRBV7-8
J: TRBJ1-2
CDR3: ASSRGGLEGYT

V: TRBV5-1
J: TRBJ2-7
CDR3: ASSTGQGAFYEQY

V: TRBV30
J: TRBJ1-1
CDR3: AWRPQGTEAF

V: TRBV29-1
J: TRBJ2-7
CDR3: SVAEQMGTGLRDEQY

V: TRBV5-5
J: TRBJ1-2
CDR3: ASSLSGYGYT

V: TRBV19
J: TRBJ2-2
CDR3: ASSMGQGFTGELF

V: TRBV21-1
J: TRBJ1-2
CDR3: ASSDLGQPNYGYT

V: TRBV4-1
J: TRBJ2-3
CDR3: ASSRTLTSGGSTDTQY

V: TRBV6-5
J: TRBJ1-1
CDR3: ASYGQRGTEAF

V: TRBV5-8
J: TRBJ1-5
CDR3: ASSRGQKPNQPQH

V: TRBV7-2
J: TRBJ2-5
CDR3: ASSLPGTGGKTQY

V: TRBV7-2
J: TRBJ1-2
CDR3: ASSSYAAPTNYGYT

V: TRBV7-9
J: TRBJ2-7
CDR3: ASSLPSGGSYEQY

V: TRBV6-5
J: TRBJ1-1
CDR3: ASSYGGRNTEAF

V: TRBV2
J: TRBJ1-6
CDR3: ASSWGQGTVGSPLH

V: TRBV1
J: TRBJ2-3
CDR3: TSSQDWRGAADTQY

V: TRBV19
J: TRBJ1-4
CDR3: ASSKDTRTNEKLF

V: TRBV21-1
J: TRBJ2-7
CDR3: ASSKLAGGREQY

V: TRBV2
J: TRBJ2-3
CDR3: ASKIRTGKDTQY

V: TRBV27
J: TRBJ2-7
CDR3: ASSRLAGGRGEQY

V: TRBV5-4
J: TRBJ2-3
CDR3: ASSLDRADTQY

V: TRBV4-1
J: TRBJ2-5
CDR3: ASSLGQGGGQETQY

V: TRBV5-4
J: TRBJ2-3
CDR3: ASSLDGGAGGLADTQY

V: TRBV6-1
J: TRBJ2-3
CDR3: ASSEIRDILWADTQY

V: TRBV28
J: TRBJ1-1
CDR3: ASIPGDQMNTEAF

V: TRBV7-9
J: TRBJ1-1
CDR3: ASSSFSAANTEAF

V: TRBV5-1
J: TRBJ2-3
CDR3: ASSRMPGTSGTDTQY

V: TRBV27
J: TRBJ1-6
CDR3: ASSWTGGKGNSPLH

V: TRBV9
J: TRBJ2-5
CDR3: ASSVLTGGGETQY